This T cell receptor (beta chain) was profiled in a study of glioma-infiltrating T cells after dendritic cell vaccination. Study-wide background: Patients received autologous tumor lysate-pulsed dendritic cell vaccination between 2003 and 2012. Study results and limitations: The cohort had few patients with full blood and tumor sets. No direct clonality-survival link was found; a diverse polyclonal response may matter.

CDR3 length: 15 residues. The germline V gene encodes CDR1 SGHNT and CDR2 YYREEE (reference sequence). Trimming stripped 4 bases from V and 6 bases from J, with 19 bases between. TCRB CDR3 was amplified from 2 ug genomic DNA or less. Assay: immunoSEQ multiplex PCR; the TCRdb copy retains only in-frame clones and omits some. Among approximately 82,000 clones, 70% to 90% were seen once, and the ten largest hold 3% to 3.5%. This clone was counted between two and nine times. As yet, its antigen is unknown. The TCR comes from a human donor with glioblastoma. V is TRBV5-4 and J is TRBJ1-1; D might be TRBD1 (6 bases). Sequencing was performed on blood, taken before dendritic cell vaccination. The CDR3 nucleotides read TGTGCCAGCAGCCTAACAGGGCCCCTTGCGCCTGAAGCTTTCTTT. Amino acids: CASSLTGPLAPEAFF.